This T cell receptor (beta chain) was sequenced for a study of blood T cell repertoires in COVID-19. Here immunoSEQ multiplex PCR was the method, and the copy in TCRdb shows in-frame clones only, minus some. The sample lists some 200,000 clones, more than 75% occurring once. This CDR3 is 15 amino acids long. V was cut by 9 bases and J by 4 bases, with 19 bases left in between. Germline V gene data show CDR1 as LNHDA and CDR2 as SQIVND (reference sequence). The specimen sequenced was peripheral blood. The rearrangement joins TRBV19 to TRBJ1-3, with D hard to call. The TCR originated in a woman between 70 and 85 years old with COVID-19, enrolled during active disease. DNA for the CDR3: TGTGCCAGATACCGGAGGACGGCCATAGGAAACACCATATATTTT. Its protein product is CARYRRTAIGNTIYF.